The following is a T cell receptor (beta chain) sequence with its context. The antigen is undetermined. Naive CD8 cells lacked CD45RO and underwent positive selection for CCR7, leaving out terminally differentiated effector memory CD45RA+ cells. Sequenced by immunoSEQ multiplex PCR; TCRdb stores in-frame clones only, minus some. Seen here are about 550,000 clones, less than 97% observed once, and the top ten hold over 0.09%. Germline CDR1 reads KGHSY; CDR2 reads FQNENV. This CDR3 has 18 amino acids. The germline V and J ends were trimmed by 3 bases and 1 base, with 19 bases remaining between them. This record belongs to a study of shared clonotypes between healthy human individuals. Study conclusions and caveats: Depth was large, yet rarefaction showed that sorted-subset sequencing was incomplete. What naive subsets generally showed was a larger estimated richness than memory subsets showed.

This TCR was recovered from a young woman in good health. Sequencing was performed on naive CD8+ T cells sorted from blood. V and J are TRBV16 and TRBJ1-5, with D perhaps TRBD1 (6 bases). In DNA form, the CDR3 reads TGTGCCAGCAGCCAGCGGGGGGGGCGAAGGATCAGCAATCAGCCCCAGCATTTT. This codes for CASSQRGGRRISNQPQHF.